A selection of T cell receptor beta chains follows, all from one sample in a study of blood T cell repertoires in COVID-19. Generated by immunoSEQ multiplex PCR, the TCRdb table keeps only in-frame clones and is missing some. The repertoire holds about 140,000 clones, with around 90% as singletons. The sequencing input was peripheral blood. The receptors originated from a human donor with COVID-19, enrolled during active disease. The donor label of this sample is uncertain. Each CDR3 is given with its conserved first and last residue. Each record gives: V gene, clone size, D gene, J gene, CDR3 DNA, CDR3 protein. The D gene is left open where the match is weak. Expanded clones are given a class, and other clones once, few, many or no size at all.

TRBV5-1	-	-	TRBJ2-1	TGCGCCAGCAGCCAAGGACAGTCCTACAATGAGCAGTTCTTC	CASSQGQSYNEQFF
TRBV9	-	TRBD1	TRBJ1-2	TGTGCCAGCAGCGTGACAGGGGGGGACTATGGCTACACCTTC	CASSVTGGDYGYTF
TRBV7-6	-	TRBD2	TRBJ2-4	TGTGCCAGCAGTCTCCCCCCCCAGCGGGGGGCCCCAACCGCCAAAAACATTCAGTACTTC	CASSLPPQRGAPTAKNIQYF
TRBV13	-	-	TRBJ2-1	TGTGCCAGCAGCGTAACGGGGGGACAGGCTGAGCAGTTCTTC	CASSVTGGQAEQFF
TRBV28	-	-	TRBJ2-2	TGTGCCAGCAGTTTAGGTGGGCATAACACCGGGGAGCTGTTTTTT	CASSLGGHNTGELFF
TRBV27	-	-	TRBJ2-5	TGTGCCAGCAGTTTACCCCCTCAAGAGACCCAGTACTTC	CASSLPPQETQYF
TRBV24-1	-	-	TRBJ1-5	TGTGCCACCAGTGAACAGGGAGCATGGCAGCCCCAGCATTTT	CATSEQGAWQPQHF
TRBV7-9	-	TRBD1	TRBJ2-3	TGTGCCAGCAGCCGGGACAGGGGCGGCACAGATACGCAGTATTTT	CASSRDRGGTDTQYF
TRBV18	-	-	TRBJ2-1	TGTGCCAGCTCACCCGGGGACAATGAGCAGTTCTTC	CASSPGDNEQFF
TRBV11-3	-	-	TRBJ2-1	TGTGCCAGCAGCTTGTTCGGCGGGATATACAATGAGCAGTTCTTC	CASSLFGGIYNEQFF
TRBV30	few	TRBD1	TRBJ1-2	TGTGCCTGGAGGTTGACAGGGACTAACTATGGCTACACCTTC	CAWRLTGTNYGYTF
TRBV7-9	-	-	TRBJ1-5	TGTGCCAGCAGCTTTTCGGATCAGCCCCAGCATTTT	CASSFSDQPQHF
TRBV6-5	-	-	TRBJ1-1	TGTGCCAGCACCAGACTTGGGAACACTGAAGCTTTCTTT	CASTRLGNTEAFF